The clone carrying this T cell receptor (beta chain) was recorded many times. TCRdb used MiXCR to reprocess the 5' RACE reads, holding one entry per CDR3 protein. The sample comprises roughly 36,000 distinct CDR3 sequences, 5.5% to 7% of which are singletons, and approximately 13% rests with the top ten. This entry comes from a study of early T cells in non-severe SARS-CoV-2 infection. Per the germline V gene, CDR1 is DFQATT and CDR2 is SNEGSKA (reference sequence). This CDR3 comprises 16 residues. Losses at the gene ends were 0 bases for V and 9 bases for J; bases not matched to a gene: 12. The V and J genes are TRBV20-1 and TRBJ2-1, with TRBD2 identical over 9 bases. Sequenced sample: whole blood. The sequence derives from an adult who was a healthcare worker with PCR-confirmed SARS-CoV-2 infection or an uninfected control (not recorded which). CDR3 residues: CSARDPISGGRGEQFF. DNA for the CDR3: TGCAGTGCTAGAGATCCGATTAGCGGGGGAAGGGGTGAGCAGTTCTTC.